The next 24 T cell receptor beta chains were all read from a single sample in a study of T-cell reconstitution after alpha-beta-depleted transplantation in children. Preparation of the TCRbeta library was carried out with unique molecular identifiers. MiXCR, run by TCRdb on the PCR reads, gives a single entry per CDR3 protein. The profile shows about 830,000 distinct CDR3 sequences, 15% to 20% of them singletons. Material: PBMCs, mostly from graft donor cells, obtained 360 days after TCRalphabeta/CD19-depleted stem cell transplant. The receptors stem from a male patient aged 10 to 17 who had a stem cell transplant for acute lymphoblastic leukemia, so the T cells may come from the graft donor.

The V call is TRBV27, the J call TRBJ2-7, with D tentatively TRBD2 (6 bases). Trimming pared 7 bases from V and 3 bases from J, leaving 22 bases between. This CDR3 is built from 16 residues. CDR1 is MNHEY, CDR2 SMNVEV, per germline (reference sequence). DNA for the CDR3: TGTGCCAGCATAGGGGTGGGGAGGAATGAGGGCTACGAGCAGTACTTC. It translates to CASIGVGRNEGYEQYF.

This clonotype was observed a few times. The rearrangement joins TRBV12-5 to TRBJ2-3, with 7 bases lining up with TRBD1. In germline, CDR1 is LGHNT, CDR2 FRNRAP. The V segment lost 4 bases and the J segment 4 bases; nucleotides outside the gene matches: 2. The CDR3 loop spans 13 amino acids. CDR3 coding DNA: TGTGCTAGTGGTTGGGGGACAGCAGATACGCAGTATTTT. Its translation: CASGWGTADTQYF.

The chain combines TRBV7-8 with TRBJ1-2; possible D gene TRBD1, 5 bases. Germline loops: CDR1 SGHVS, CDR2 FQNEAQ. Trimming stripped 2 bases from V and 3 bases from J, with 16 bases between. CDR3 length equals 16 residues. The CDR3 bases are TGTGCCAGCAGCTTATCGGCGGGGCGAGTTTACTATGGCTACACCTTC. As protein: CASSLSAGRVYYGYTF.

In this sample, this clonotype turned up a few times. The V call is TRBV20-1, the J call TRBJ2-7; TRBD2 aligns across 7 bases. CDR3 length equals 14 residues. V gave up 3 bases and J gave up 2 bases; unmatched junction bases: 7. CDR1 is DFQATT and CDR2 is SNEGSKA in the germline V gene (reference sequence). The CDR3 protein is CSARLLAPAYEQYF. DNA for the CDR3: TGCAGTGCTAGGTTACTAGCGCCTGCCTACGAGCAGTACTTC.

The gene calls are TRBV3-1 and TRBJ1-2; a weak D match, TRBD1 (6 bases). Trimming stripped 2 bases from V and 3 bases from J, with 16 bases between. Germline V gene data show CDR1 as LGHDT and CDR2 as YNNKEL (reference sequence). The CDR3 contains 16 residues. CDR3 in amino acids: CASSQSVGARDYGYTF. The CDR3 DNA is TGTGCCAGCAGCCAAAGTGTGGGGGCCAGGGACTATGGCTACACCTTC.

This clonotype was seen many times. The chain combines TRBV5-1 with TRBJ2-1; D may be TRBD2 (7 bases). From germline, CDR1 is SGHRS and CDR2 YFSETQ. V dropped 3 bases and J dropped 6 bases, with 13 bases sitting between them. This CDR3 spans 14 amino acids. CDR3 residues: CASSWEGGSNEQFF. For the CDR3, the DNA is TGCGCCAGCAGCTGGGAGGGGGGGAGCAATGAGCAGTTCTTC.

This clonotype was seen a few times. J is TRBJ2-1 and V is TRBV5-1; 8 nucleotides align to TRBD1. The CDR3 runs 15 residues. Germline V lookup: CDR1 SGHRS, CDR2 YFSETQ. V lost 4 bases and J lost 4; bases outside the gene matches: 7. CDR3: CASSRSRQGYNEQFF. CDR3 sequence (DNA): TGCGCCAGCAGCCGATCCCGACAGGGGTACAATGAGCAGTTCTTC.

The chain uses TRBV20-1 and TRBJ1-2; the match to TRBD1 covers 10 bases. The CDR3 covers 14 residues. The V gene's germline CDR1 is DFQATT and CDR2 SNEGSKA (reference sequence). The V gene end was trimmed by 5 bases and the J gene end by 7 bases; junction bases not matched to a gene: 10. The CDR3 nucleotides are TGCAGTGCTGCAAGACAGGGGGCGCGAAGTGGCTACACCTTC. As protein: CSAARQGARSGYTF.

This clonotype was detected ten times or more. This chain connects TRBV7-6 to TRBJ2-7; TRBD1 is a possible D gene (7 bases). CDR1 and CDR2 (germline): SGHVS, FNYEAQ. This CDR3 is 14 amino acids long. Trimming took off 4 bases at V and 2 bases at J, with 12 bases between the two ends. The CDR3 DNA is TGTGCCAGCAGCTCTGACAGGGAGGCCTACGAGCAGTACTTC. Translating it yields CASSSDREAYEQYF.

At least ten counts were recorded for this clonotype. This chain joins TRBV5-1 and TRBJ2-7, with D possibly TRBD2 on 7 matching bases. Between the trimmed V and J ends, which lost 2 bases and 3 bases, there was a span of 15 bases. The CDR3 has 15 amino acids. The V gene's germline CDR1 is SGHRS and CDR2 YFSETQ. CDR3 nucleotides: TGCGCCAGCAGCTTCTTAGGGGGGGCAAGCTACGAGCAGTACTTC. Amino acids: CASSFLGGASYEQYF. The full variable domain, in which reference TRBV5-1 and TRBJ2-7 provide the parts outside the CDR3, is KAGVTQTPRYLIKTRGQQVTLSCSPISGHRSVSWYQQTPGQGLQFLFEYFSETQRNKGNFPGRFSGRQFSNSRSEMNVSTLELGDSALYLCASSFLGGASYEQYFGPGTRLTVT.

J is TRBJ2-7 and V is TRBV29-1, with D maybe TRBD2 (6 bases). V was clipped by 5 bases and J by 3 bases, with 23 bases between them. The CDR3 has 16 residues. Germline assignment: CDR1 SQVTM and CDR2 ANQGSEA. CDR3 region: CSVPNREQMKDYEQYF. The CDR3 DNA follows: TGCAGCGTTCCAAACCGGGAGCAAATGAAGGACTACGAGCAGTACTTC.

The chain is built from TRBV4-1 and TRBJ2-7, with TRBD2 identical over 9 bases. The V gene end was trimmed by 0 bases and the J gene end by 5 bases; junction bases not matched to a gene: 14. Germline assignment: CDR1 MGHRA and CDR2 YSYEKL. CDR3 length: 18 amino acids. Here the CDR3 reads CASSQEWKTSGFLHEQYF. CDR3 sequence (DNA): TGCGCCAGCAGCCAAGAGTGGAAGACTAGCGGCTTCCTCCACGAGCAGTACTTC.

This clonotype occurred a few times. The chain has TRBV15 and TRBJ1-2; D is perhaps TRBD1 (6 bases). Looked up from germline, CDR1 is LNHNV and CDR2 is YYDKDF (reference sequence). This CDR3 comprises 13 residues. The V end was cut by 4 bases, the J end by 4 bases, with 10 bases between. The CDR3: CATSTGQLYGYTF. In DNA, the CDR3 is TGTGCCACCAGCACCGGACAGCTCTATGGCTACACCTTC.

This clonotype has a handful of counts. V is TRBV4-1 and J is TRBJ2-5; D not resolved. This CDR3 spans 13 amino acids. Trimming left V 2 bases short and J 2 bases short, with 6 bases between. Germline lookup yields CDR1 MGHRA and CDR2 YSYEKL. The CDR3 sequence is CASSQRAQETQYF. In nucleotides, the CDR3 is TGCGCCAGCAGCCAAAGGGCACAAGAGACCCAGTACTTC.

The V gene is TRBV2, the J gene TRBJ2-5, with D perhaps assigned TRBD1 or TRBD2 (5 bases each). The CDR3 is 14 residues long. Germline assignment: CDR1 SNHLY and CDR2 FYNNEI. V lost 4 bases to trimming and J lost 2 bases, with 11 bases between them. CDR3 loop: CASSGWGRQETQYF. In nucleotides, the CDR3 is TGTGCCAGCAGTGGGTGGGGACGACAAGAGACCCAGTACTTC.

The chain's CDR3 is CASRRGPTYEQYF. The CDR3 bases are TGTGCCAGCAGGAGGGGCCCCACCTACGAGCAGTACTTC. The chain joins TRBV6-6 to TRBJ2-7; D tentatively fits TRBD1 or TRBD2 (5 bases each). The germline CDR1 and CDR2 sequences are MNHNY and SVGAGI (reference sequence). This CDR3 spans 13 amino acids. Trimming cost V 6 bases and J 2 bases, with 11 bases left between them.

The rearrangement links TRBV13 to TRBJ1-6; the D gene is possibly TRBD1 (6 bases). The ends were cut back, 5 bases at V and 1 base at J, with 15 bases in the middle. CDR3 length equals 17 residues. The germline V gene has CDR1 PRHDT and CDR2 FYEKMQ (reference sequence). Here the CDR3 reads CASSPHREGSYNSPLHF. The CDR3 DNA follows: TGTGCCAGCAGCCCCCACAGGGAGGGATCCTATAATTCACCCCTCCACTTT.

This clonotype has just a few counts. The chain employs TRBV7-6 and TRBJ2-3; 11 positions agree with TRBD2. CDR1 is SGHVS, CDR2 FNYEAQ, per germline. CDR3 size: 16 residues. Germline trimming cut 6 bases from V and 6 bases from J; bases unmatched to any gene: 11. The CDR3 sequence: CASSFTSGSFTDTQYF. CDR3 DNA: TGTGCCAGCAGTTTCACTAGCGGGAGCTTTACCGATACGCAGTATTTT.

About this clonotype: One base away lies a much larger clone, so this may be a sequencing read error. The chain recombines TRBV2 with TRBJ2-7; the D gene could be TRBD1 or TRBD2 (6 bases each). CDR3 length equals 16 residues. Germline values: CDR1 SNHLY, CDR2 FYNNEI. The CDR3 sequence is CASRALTGRSRDELYF. The CDR3 coding sequence is TGTGCCAGCAGGGCCTTAACAGGGAGGAGTAGGGACGAGCTGTACTTC. The whole variable domain, filled in from reference TRBV2 and TRBJ2-7, reads EPEVTQTPSHQVTQMGQEVILRCVPISNHLYFYWYRQILGQKVEFLVSFYNNEISEKSEIFDDQFSVERPDGSNFTLKIRSTKLEDSAMYFCASRALTGRSRDELYFGPGTRLTVT.

The chain joins TRBV4-2 to TRBJ2-4; D is uncertain. Per the germline V gene, CDR1 is LGHNA and CDR2 is YNFKEQ. The CDR3 has 13 amino acids. V lost 0 bases and J lost 5, with 5 bases in between. The CDR3 coding sequence is TGTGCCAGCAGCCAAGACGCGGAAAACATTCAGTACTTC. This codes for CASSQDAENIQYF.

This clonotype was detected ten times or more. The chain links TRBV7-8 to TRBJ2-1; no clear D gene. Trimming cost V 2 bases and J 6 bases, with 5 bases left between them. The CDR3 consists of 12 residues. Germline V gene lookup returns CDR1 SGHVS and CDR2 FQNEAQ. CDR3 in DNA: TGTGCCAGCAGCTTATTTCTCAATGAGCAGTTCTTC. Protein sequence: CASSLFLNEQFF. Using reference TRBV7-8 and TRBJ2-1 for the parts outside the CDR3, the full variable domain is GAGVSQSPRYKVAKRGQDVALRCDPISGHVSLFWYQQALGQGPEFLTYFQNEAQLDKSGLPSDRFFAERPEGSVSTLKIQRTQQEDSAVYLCASSLFLNEQFFGPGTRLTVL.

In DNA form, the CDR3 reads TGTGCCAGCAGCTTTGGACTAATTAGGGAAACCGGGGAGCTGTTTTTT. Translated: CASSFGLIRETGELFF. V gene TRBV7-8 combines with J gene TRBJ2-2, with a possible D match to TRBD2 (6 bases). Trimming pared 3 bases from V and 5 bases from J, leaving 16 bases between. CDR3 length equals 16 residues. Germline lookup yields CDR1 SGHVS and CDR2 FQNEAQ.

The V gene is TRBV28, the J gene TRBJ1-3, with D maybe TRBD1 (5 bases). Germline lookup yields CDR1 MDHEN and CDR2 SYDVKM. The ends were cut back, 7 bases at V and 1 base at J, with 20 bases in the middle. The CDR3 contains 17 residues. The CDR3 protein is CASTPWDNGASGNTIYF. The DNA for the CDR3 is TGTGCCAGCACCCCTTGGGATAACGGGGCATCTGGAAACACCATATATTTT.

This clonotype was observed many times. J is TRBJ2-2 and V is TRBV18; TRBD1 matches 7 bases. Losses at the gene ends were 1 base for V and 4 bases for J; bases not matched to a gene: 6. In germline, CDR1 is KGHSH, CDR2 LQKENI. This CDR3 is 16 amino acids long. CDR3 DNA: TGTGCCAGCTCACCACGCCGGACAGGCGGCACCGGGGAGCTGTTTTTT. Its protein product is CASSPRRTGGTGELFF.